The rows below give T cell receptor beta chains drawn from one sample of a study of CD8 T cells in Susac syndrome. MiXCR, applied by TCRdb to the immunoSEQ multiplex PCR reads, yields one record per CDR3 protein. The table has under 95,000 distinct CDR3 sequences, around 93% seen once; the top ten hold 0.4% to 0.5%. The material sequenced was CD8+ T cells from PBMCs. These receptors all stem from a human donor with Susac syndrome. The CDR3 runs from the conserved cysteine through the conserved F or W. The D gene is left open where the match is weak. Clone size is not always given. Where it is, it says once, few, many or a class for expanded clones.

v_gene: TRBV27
d_gene: TRBD1
abundance: -
j_gene: TRBJ2-5
len: 14
CDR3aa: CASTSTGDFETQYF
CDR3nt: TGTGCCAGCACGAGTACAGGGGATTTCGAGACCCAGTACTTC

v_gene: TRBV20-1
d_gene: -
abundance: -
j_gene: TRBJ2-2
len: 16
CDR3aa: CSAQKSGYQITGELFF
CDR3nt: TGCAGTGCCCAGAAAAGCGGCTATCAAATCACCGGGGAGCTGTTTTTT

v_gene: TRBV29-1
d_gene: TRBD1
abundance: -
j_gene: TRBJ1-4
len: 14
CDR3aa: CSARLGDRVEKLFF
CDR3nt: TGCAGCGCCCGCCTGGGGGACAGGGTTGAAAAACTGTTTTTT

v_gene: TRBV28
d_gene: -
abundance: once
j_gene: TRBJ2-7
len: 12
CDR3aa: CASGWRDYEQYF
CDR3nt: TGTGCCAGCGGATGGAGGGATTACGAGCAGTACTTC

v_gene: TRBV9
d_gene: -
abundance: -
j_gene: TRBJ2-7
len: 14
CDR3aa: CASSVGVLSYEQYF
CDR3nt: TGTGCCAGCAGCGTGGGGGTGTTGTCCTACGAGCAGTACTTC

v_gene: TRBV16
d_gene: -
abundance: -
j_gene: TRBJ1-4
len: 16
CDR3aa: CASSQSPSTRREKLFF
CDR3nt: TGTGCCAGCAGCCAATCCCCCTCCACACGTCGTGAAAAACTGTTTTTT

v_gene: TRBV4-2
d_gene: -
abundance: once
j_gene: TRBJ1-1
len: 15
CDR3aa: CASSQVTSINTEAFF
CDR3nt: TGTGCCAGCAGCCAAGTCACATCGATTAACACTGAAGCTTTCTTT

v_gene: TRBV2
d_gene: -
abundance: -
j_gene: TRBJ2-5
len: 13
CDR3aa: CASRYTEVETQYF
CDR3nt: TGTGCCAGCAGATACACAGAGGTCGAGACCCAGTACTTC

v_gene: TRBV29-1
d_gene: -
abundance: -
j_gene: TRBJ2-7
len: 12
CDR3aa: CSVDFGSYEQYF
CDR3nt: TGCAGCGTTGATTTCGGCAGCTACGAGCAGTACTTC

v_gene: TRBV20-1
d_gene: -
abundance: -
j_gene: TRBJ2-7
len: 14
CDR3aa: CSARPDWSSYEQYF
CDR3nt: TGCAGTGCTAGACCTGACTGGAGTTCCTACGAGCAGTACTTC

v_gene: TRBV5-6
d_gene: -
abundance: -
j_gene: TRBJ1-2
len: 14
CDR3aa: CASSPGSGTGSYTF
CDR3nt: TGTGCCAGCAGCCCAGGGTCCGGGACTGGGAGCTACACCTTC

v_gene: TRBV2
d_gene: -
abundance: -
j_gene: TRBJ2-7
len: 13
CDR3aa: CASSILVHSAMYF
CDR3nt: TGTGCCAGCAGTATACTAGTCCACTCAGCCATGTACTTC

v_gene: TRBV24-1
d_gene: TRBD1
abundance: -
j_gene: TRBJ2-1
len: 13
CDR3aa: CATGTGAGDEQFF
CDR3nt: TGTGCCACGGGGACAGGGGCGGGCGATGAGCAGTTCTTC

v_gene: TRBV2
d_gene: -
abundance: -
j_gene: TRBJ2-7
len: 10
CDR3aa: CASSERGQYF
CDR3nt: TGTGCCAGCAGTGAAAGGGGGCAGTACTTC

v_gene: TRBV6-2/TRBV6-3
d_gene: -
abundance: -
j_gene: TRBJ2-1
len: 14
CDR3aa: CASSFQGNYNEQFF
CDR3nt: TGTGCCAGCAGTTTTCAGGGGAACTACAATGAGCAGTTCTTC

v_gene: TRBV14
d_gene: TRBD1
abundance: -
j_gene: TRBJ2-1
len: 14
CDR3aa: CASSRDSSYNEQFF
CDR3nt: TGTGCCAGCAGCCGGGACAGCTCCTACAATGAGCAGTTCTTC

v_gene: TRBV29-1
d_gene: -
abundance: -
j_gene: TRBJ2-1
len: 14
CDR3aa: CSVRGVGSYNEQFF
CDR3nt: TGCAGCGTTCGTGGCGTTGGCTCCTACAATGAGCAGTTCTTC

v_gene: TRBV28
d_gene: -
abundance: -
j_gene: TRBJ2-7
len: 16
CDR3aa: CASTPRGTYSSYEQYF
CDR3nt: TGTGCCAGCACCCCCCGGGGAACATACAGCTCCTACGAGCAGTACTTC

v_gene: TRBV9
d_gene: TRBD2
abundance: -
j_gene: TRBJ2-5
len: 17
CDR3aa: CASSVGVGLAGVETQYF
CDR3nt: TGTGCCAGCAGCGTAGGGGTGGGGCTAGCGGGAGTGGAGACCCAGTACTTC

v_gene: TRBV28
d_gene: -
abundance: -
j_gene: TRBJ1-2
len: 13
CDR3aa: CASSFTGEYGYTF
CDR3nt: TGTGCCAGCAGTTTTACGGGCGAATATGGCTACACCTTC

v_gene: TRBV9
d_gene: TRBD1
abundance: -
j_gene: TRBJ1-2
len: 18
CDR3aa: CASSHPGGAPLILGGYTF
CDR3nt: TGTGCCAGCAGCCACCCAGGGGGCGCGCCCCTGATCCTAGGTGGCTACACCTTC

v_gene: TRBV13
d_gene: -
abundance: -
j_gene: TRBJ2-3
len: 13
CDR3aa: CASSRGSTDTQYF
CDR3nt: TGTGCCAGCAGCAGGGGTAGCACAGATACGCAGTATTTT

v_gene: TRBV6-5
d_gene: -
abundance: once
j_gene: TRBJ2-5
len: 17
CDR3aa: CASSYSEGGYAGETQYF
CDR3nt: TGTGCCAGCAGTTACTCAGAGGGAGGCTACGCGGGGGAGACCCAGTACTTC

v_gene: TRBV5-6
d_gene: TRBD1
abundance: once
j_gene: TRBJ2-5
len: 14
CDR3aa: CASSLDRGDETQYF
CDR3nt: TGTGCCAGCAGCTTGGACAGGGGAGACGAGACCCAGTACTTC

v_gene: TRBV12-3/TRBV12-4
d_gene: -
abundance: once
j_gene: TRBJ2-5
len: 17
CDR3aa: CASSPQGGRVLEETQYF
CDR3nt: TGTGCCAGCAGTCCCCAGGGGGGGCGAGTTTTGGAAGAGACCCAGTACTTC

v_gene: TRBV7-9
d_gene: -
abundance: -
j_gene: TRBJ2-1
len: 15
CDR3aa: CASSSGGNSYNEQFF
CDR3nt: TGTGCCAGCAGCTCCGGCGGGAACTCCTACAATGAGCAGTTCTTC

v_gene: TRBV9
d_gene: TRBD2
abundance: -
j_gene: TRBJ2-7
len: 14
CDR3aa: CASSFTSGSYEQYF
CDR3nt: TGTGCCAGCAGCTTCACTAGCGGGAGCTACGAGCAGTACTTC

v_gene: TRBV27
d_gene: -
abundance: few
j_gene: TRBJ2-7
len: 13
CDR3aa: CASSSGPVYEQYF
CDR3nt: TGTGCCAGCAGTTCGGGACCGGTGTACGAGCAGTACTTC

v_gene: TRBV13
d_gene: TRBD1
abundance: -
j_gene: TRBJ2-1
len: 15
CDR3aa: CASSWGQGTFNEQFF
CDR3nt: TGTGCCAGCAGTTGGGGACAGGGGACCTTCAATGAGCAGTTCTTC

v_gene: TRBV20-1
d_gene: TRBD2
abundance: -
j_gene: TRBJ2-7
len: 17
CDR3aa: CSASVLAGLLLNYEQYF
CDR3nt: TGCAGTGCTAGCGTCCTAGCGGGGCTCCTTCTTAACTACGAGCAGTACTTC